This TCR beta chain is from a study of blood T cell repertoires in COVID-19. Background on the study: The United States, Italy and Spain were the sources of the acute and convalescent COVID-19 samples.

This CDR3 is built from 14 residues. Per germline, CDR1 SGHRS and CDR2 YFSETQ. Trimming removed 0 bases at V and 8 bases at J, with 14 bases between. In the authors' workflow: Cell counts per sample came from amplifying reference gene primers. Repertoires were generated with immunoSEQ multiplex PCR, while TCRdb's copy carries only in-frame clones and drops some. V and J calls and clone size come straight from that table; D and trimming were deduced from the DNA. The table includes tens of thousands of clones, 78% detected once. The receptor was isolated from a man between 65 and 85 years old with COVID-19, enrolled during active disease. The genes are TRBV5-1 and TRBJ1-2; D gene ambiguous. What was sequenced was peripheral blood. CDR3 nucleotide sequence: TGCGCCAGCAGCTTGGTAAGCGACCCGGCAGGCTACACCTTC. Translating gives CASSLVSDPAGYTF. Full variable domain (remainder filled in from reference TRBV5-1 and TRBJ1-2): KAGVTQTPRYLIKTRGQQVTLSCSPISGHRSVSWYQQTPGQGLQFLFEYFSETQRNKGNFPGRFSGRQFSNSRSEMNVSTLELGDSALYLCASSLVSDPAGYTFGSGTRLTVV.